The entry that follows covers one T cell receptor (beta chain) sequence. The antigen it recognizes is unknown. No base quality values were provided; no much bigger clone lies one nucleotide off. The CDR3 regions of human TCRbeta chains were subjected to immunosequencing. Per the authors' processing: TCRs in the repertoires were matched against a reference library of SARS-CoV-2-specific TCRs that had been generated with the MIRA antigen-specificity platform. Breadth meant the fraction of unique TCRs that were SARS-CoV-2-associated, whereas depth meant the fraction of total T cells that were SARS-CoV-2-associated. Using the MIRA data, every spike-specific TCR was mapped to the spike region that the TCR reacted to and assigned to either a CD4 or a CD8 class. Log10-transformed breadth and depth values were compared by one-way ANOVA with Sidak's multiple comparisons tests. In its TCRdb copy, this immuneACCESS table keeps in-frame sequences only and misses some clones. Where compared with another copy, unresolved V genes explain less than half of these, and the others have no known cause. The V and J calls and clone size are taken from that table; D and trimming were inferred from the DNA. This sample is represented by under 150,000 clones; 92% of them were singletons. Around 1.1% of the sample rests with the top ten.

This sample's time point label indicates: about 28 days (+/-7) after the second vaccine dose. Because spike-specific TCR depth and breadth did not differ between the two schedules, AZD1222 recipients who got a second dose at roughly 4 weeks were pooled with those who got a second dose at roughly 12 weeks. Vaccinee samples were obtained from the UK trials COV001 and COV002, which included a single-blind randomized controlled phase 2/3 trial of AZD1222 (ChAdOx1 nCoV-19) in healthy adults. For TCRbeta chain sequencing, PBMC samples from trial participants were taken at day 0 and at day 28 after the second dose. According to the germline V gene (reference sequence), CDR1 reads LNHDA and CDR2 reads SQIVND. The germline V end is reduced by 6 bases and the J end by 2 bases; junction bases left unmatched: 9. Spanning cysteine to phenylalanine, the CDR3 consists of 15 amino acids. CDR3 DNA is the only sequence kept; it has 45 bases, read in frame from the first base.

The record originates from a study of T cell responses to AZD1222 COVID-19 vaccine (dated by TCRdb to about 2021). Describing the broader study: A total of more than 230 trial participants underwent TCR sequencing, of whom about 200 had received two doses of AZD1222 and around 26 had received two doses of the MenACWY control vaccine. Trial participants were enrolled into age subgroups of 18-55, 56-69 and 70-plus years, which contained approximately 150, 28 and 58 TCR-sequenced participants, respectively. General findings and caveats noted by the study authors: Because no samples from the day 14 peak response were available, repertoires could be characterized only after the peak T cell response. Reportedly, almost half of the unique spike-specific TCRs recognized epitopes lying outside the regions that are mutated in the B.1.351 and B.1.1.7 variants. The whole spike protein was spanned by vaccine-associated CD4 TCRs, and dominant responses were seen in regions 160-218 and 743-854. Participants were mostly white British, with more females than males. The authors suggested clonal diversity may have been underestimated. After two AZD1222 doses, spike-specific TCR breadth and depth were significantly higher than at day 0 and than in MenACWY recipients. Conclusions about previously exposed vaccinees are limited because only six or seven AZD1222 recipients were SARS-CoV-2 seropositive at baseline. In the small 56-69-year group, the increase in depth fell short of significance, most likely because of low power.

The receptor comes from an adult who received the AZD1222 COVID-19 vaccine. This sample comprised peripheral blood, obtained 28 days after the second AZD1222 dose. The receptor chain draws on TRBV19 and TRBJ2-7, with 8 bases in between that match TRBD1. The sequenced DNA: TGTGCCAGTAGGGGACAGGCTTCTACGGCCTACGAGCAGTACTTC. Its protein is CASRGQASTAYEQYF.